A single sample is the source of the 9 T cell receptor beta chains below, sequenced in a study of T cell repertoires in cytomegalovirus infection. Each CDR3 protein gets one entry after TCRdb re-called the reads with MiXCR. This table holds about 350,000 distinct CDR3 sequences, roughly 34% found once. Their antigens are not known. This material consisted of cultured PBMCs, taken from culture after CMV antigen stimulation. These receptor sequences come from a human donor in good health (CMV status not recorded). Some clones in this sample may be carry-over from other donors' samples.

The chain carries TRBV7-1 and TRBJ1-2; TRBD1 matches at 7 bases. TRBV7-1 is an open reading frame whose function is uncertain. The V segment lost 5 bases and the J segment 5 bases; nucleotides outside the gene matches: 8. The CDR3 is made up of 14 amino acids. This chain's CDR3 is CASSTGAVAYGYTF. The CDR3 DNA reads TGTGCCAGCAGCACAGGGGCGGTAGCGTATGGCTACACCTTC.

The chain carries TRBV20-1 and TRBJ2-5; the D gene is possibly TRBD1 (6 bases). This CDR3 has 16 amino acids. CDR1 DFQATT and CDR2 SNEGSKA come from the germline V gene (reference sequence). Between the trimmed V and J ends, which lost 0 bases and 0 bases, there was a span of 14 bases. Here the CDR3 DNA reads TGCAGTGCTAGAGATCTGGCGAGGGGGTACCAAGAGACCCAGTACTTC. This gives the protein CSARDLARGYQETQYF.

The V call is TRBV30, the J call TRBJ2-3; D call uncertain. This CDR3 contains 12 residues. Per the germline V gene, CDR1 is GTSNPN and CDR2 is SVGIG (reference sequence). V gave up 2 bases and J gave up 2 bases, with 5 bases separating them. In DNA form, the CDR3 reads TGTGCCTGGAGTACGGCCACAGATACGCAGTATTTT. Protein sequence: CAWSTATDTQYF.

This clonotype was detected many times. V gene TRBV7-2 combines with J gene TRBJ1-3; the D gene is possibly TRBD1 (5 bases). CDR1 and CDR2 from the germline V gene are SGHTA and FQGNSA. The CDR3 totals 17 residues. Trimming removed 4 bases at V and 1 base at J, with 17 bases between. The CDR3 DNA is TGTGCCAGCAGCTCCCCGAGGGGAGGGGTGTCTGGAAACACCATATATTTT. Protein: CASSSPRGGVSGNTIYF.

The chain combines TRBV12-3 or TRBV12-4 with TRBJ2-7, with D possibly TRBD2 on 5 matching bases. There are 13 residues in the CDR3. V was trimmed by 6 bases and J by 5 bases, leaving 14 bases between them. DNA of the CDR3: TGTGCCAGCAGCGCGGGCCCCTTGGACGAGCAGTACGTC. The encoded protein is CASSAGPLDEQYV.

The chain carries TRBV5-5 and TRBJ2-3; 12 bases are shared with TRBD2. After removal of 4 bases from V and 4 bases from J, the junction contained 4 bases not matched to a gene. Germline loops: CDR1 SGHKS, CDR2 YYEKEE (reference sequence). CDR3 length: 15 amino acids. The CDR3 DNA follows: TGTGCCAGCAGCGGCAGACTAGCGGGAGCAGATACGCAGTATTTT. Translation: CASSGRLAGADTQYF.

This clonotype was counted a few times. This chain links TRBV6-1 with TRBJ2-3; 9 bases agree with TRBD1. Trimming at V came to 6 bases and at J to 4 bases, leaving 8 bases not matched to a gene. This CDR3 is 15 amino acids long. Germline V gives CDR1 MNHNS, CDR2 SASEGT. CDR3: CASRLTGGGADTQYF. CDR3 bases: TGTGCCAGCAGATTGACAGGGGGTGGTGCAGATACGCAGTATTTT.

There are a few counts of this clonotype. The chain carries TRBV6-4 and TRBJ2-3, with 12 bases lining up with TRBD2. CDR3 length: 15 amino acids. Germline CDR1 MRHNA, CDR2 SNTAGT. V was pared by 4 bases and J by 5 bases, with 4 bases of the junction left unmatched. The CDR3 sequence: CASSASGRAGDTQYF. CDR3 sequence (DNA): TGTGCCAGCAGTGCTAGCGGGAGGGCCGGAGATACGCAGTATTTT.

The rearrangement uses TRBV5-1 and TRBJ2-5; 8 bases align to TRBD1. CDR3 length: 15 amino acids. Germline CDR1 SGHRS, CDR2 YFSETQ. V dropped 2 bases and J dropped 5; count of bases not matched to a gene: 8. The CDR3: CASSFAENRGETQYF. CDR3 nucleotide sequence: TGCGCCAGCAGCTTCGCGGAAAACAGGGGGGAGACCCAGTACTTC. The entire variable domain, with the rest obtained from reference TRBV5-1 and TRBJ2-5, is as follows: KAGVTQTPRYLIKTRGQQVTLSCSPISGHRSVSWYQQTPGQGLQFLFEYFSETQRNKGNFPGRFSGRQFSNSRSEMNVSTLELGDSALYLCASSFAENRGETQYFGPGTRLLVL.